A single sample is the source of the 9 T cell receptor beta chains below, sequenced in a study of cytomegalovirus exposure and HLA in healthy donors. Using immunoSEQ multiplex PCR, the repertoire was profiled, and TCRdb retains in-frame clones only, with some absent. In the table there are about 190,000 clones, 84% of which are singletons. The sample taken for sequencing was PBMCs. Receptors were obtained from a woman aged 18-29 years in good health and CMV-seropositive.

This chain uses TRBV19 with TRBJ2-5; 16 bases line up with TRBD2. The CDR3 is 17 residues long. With V trimmed by 4 bases and J by 5 bases, 7 bases remained unmatched. Germline V CDR1 and CDR2: LNHDA, SQIVND (reference sequence). The CDR3 spells CASSTGTSGGARETQYF. The CDR3 DNA follows: TGTGCCAGTAGTACCGGGACTAGCGGGGGGGCTCGGGAGACCCAGTACTTC.

The chain carries TRBV10-3 and TRBJ2-1; 10 positions agree with TRBD2. CDR3 size: 14 residues. V lost 6 bases, J lost 4 bases, and 3 bases stayed unmatched. The V gene's germline CDR1 is ENHRY and CDR2 SYGVKD. CDR3 region: CAIRLAGYYNEQFF. The CDR3 nucleotides are TGTGCCATCAGACTAGCGGGGTATTACAATGAGCAGTTCTTC.

This clone was seen just once. This rearrangement joins TRBV27 to TRBJ2-2, with D perhaps matching TRBD1 (5 bases). The germline V and J ends were trimmed by 6 bases and 0 bases, with 8 bases remaining between them. Germline V gives CDR1 MNHEY, CDR2 SMNVEV (reference sequence). There are 14 residues in the CDR3. CDR3 DNA sequence: TGTGCCAGCAGGACAGACGCGAACACCGGGGAGCTGTTTTTT. It codes for CASRTDANTGELFF.

The rearrangement joins TRBV2 to TRBJ1-5, with D maybe TRBD1 (6 bases). In germline, CDR1 is SNHLY, CDR2 FYNNEI. This CDR3 has 16 residues. Trimming shortened V by 5 bases and J by 0 bases, and 14 bases separated the two germline ends. The DNA of the CDR3 is TGTGCCAGCAGTAATAACAGGGAGTATAGCAATCAGCCCCAGCATTTT. This translates into CASSNNREYSNQPQHF.

The CDR3 loop is CASSLGAGATDTQYF. Written as DNA, the CDR3 is TGTGCCAGCAGCTTAGGGGCGGGGGCCACAGATACGCAGTATTTT. The chain employs TRBV7-2 and TRBJ2-3, with D possibly being TRBD2 (7 bases). The V and J ends lost 1 base and 2 bases respectively, with 10 bases between them. Germline V CDR1 and CDR2: SGHTA, FQGNSA. The CDR3 has 15 amino acids.

V is TRBV7-9 and J is TRBJ2-3; 11 bases map to TRBD1. Germline V lookup: CDR1 SEHNR, CDR2 FQNEAQ (reference sequence). Trimming removed 5 bases from V and 4 bases from J; junction bases left unmatched: 8. The CDR3 runs to 16 residues. CDR3 DNA sequence: TGTGCCAGCAGCCCGATCACGGGACAGGGGGCAGATACGCAGTATTTT. Amino acids: CASSPITGQGADTQYF.

The V call is TRBV29-1, the J call TRBJ1-2, with D tentatively TRBD1 (5 bases). V was trimmed by 5 bases and J by 3 bases, leaving 19 bases between them. This CDR3 has 15 amino acids. Germline values: CDR1 SQVTM, CDR2 ANQGSEA. In DNA, the CDR3 is TGCAGCGTTTGGGGGACGGGGGGTACGGACTATGGCTACACCTTC. Translated: CSVWGTGGTDYGYTF.

The genes are TRBV4-3 and TRBJ1-2, with D hard to call. V was trimmed by 0 bases and J by 0 bases, leaving 11 bases between them. From germline, CDR1 is LGHNA and CDR2 YSLEER. The CDR3 contains 16 residues. This chain's CDR3 is CASSQDFSSSNYGYTF. The DNA for the CDR3 is TGCGCCAGCAGCCAAGACTTTTCCAGTTCTAACTATGGCTACACCTTC.

The chain couples TRBV27 to TRBJ1-6, with a weak D call TRBD1 (6 bases). Trimming took off 4 bases at V and 5 bases at J, with 12 bases between the two ends. The germline V gene has CDR1 MNHEY and CDR2 SMNVEV (reference sequence). The CDR3 is 15 residues long. The CDR3 coding sequence is TGTGCCAGCAGTTCCAACAGGGCCCATAATTCACCCCTCCACTTT. Amino acid sequence: CASSSNRAHNSPLHF.